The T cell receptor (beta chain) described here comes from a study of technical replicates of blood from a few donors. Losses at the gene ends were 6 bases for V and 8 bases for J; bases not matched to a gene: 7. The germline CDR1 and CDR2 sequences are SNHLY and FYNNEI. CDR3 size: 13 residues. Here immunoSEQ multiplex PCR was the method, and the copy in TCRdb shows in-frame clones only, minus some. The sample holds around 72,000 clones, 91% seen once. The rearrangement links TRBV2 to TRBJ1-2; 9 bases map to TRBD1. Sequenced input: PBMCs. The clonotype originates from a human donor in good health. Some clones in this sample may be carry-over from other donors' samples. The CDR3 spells CASRGQGSWGYTF. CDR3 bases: TGTGCCAGCAGGGGACAGGGTTCTTGGGGCTACACCTTC.